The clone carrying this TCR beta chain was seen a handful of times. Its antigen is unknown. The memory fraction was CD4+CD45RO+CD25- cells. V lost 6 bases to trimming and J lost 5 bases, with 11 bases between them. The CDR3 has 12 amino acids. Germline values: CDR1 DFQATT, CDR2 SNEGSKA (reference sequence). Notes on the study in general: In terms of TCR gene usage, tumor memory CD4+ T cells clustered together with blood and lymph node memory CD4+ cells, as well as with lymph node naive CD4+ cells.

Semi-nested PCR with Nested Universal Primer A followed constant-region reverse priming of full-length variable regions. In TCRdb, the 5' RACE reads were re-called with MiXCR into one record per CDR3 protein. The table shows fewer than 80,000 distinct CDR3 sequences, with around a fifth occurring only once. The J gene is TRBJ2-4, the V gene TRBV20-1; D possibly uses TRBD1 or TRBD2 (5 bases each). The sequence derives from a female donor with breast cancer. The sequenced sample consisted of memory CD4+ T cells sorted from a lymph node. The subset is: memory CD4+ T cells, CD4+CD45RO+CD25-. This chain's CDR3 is CSASTAENIQYF. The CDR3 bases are TGCAGTGCCTCGACAGCGGAAAACATTCAGTACTTC.